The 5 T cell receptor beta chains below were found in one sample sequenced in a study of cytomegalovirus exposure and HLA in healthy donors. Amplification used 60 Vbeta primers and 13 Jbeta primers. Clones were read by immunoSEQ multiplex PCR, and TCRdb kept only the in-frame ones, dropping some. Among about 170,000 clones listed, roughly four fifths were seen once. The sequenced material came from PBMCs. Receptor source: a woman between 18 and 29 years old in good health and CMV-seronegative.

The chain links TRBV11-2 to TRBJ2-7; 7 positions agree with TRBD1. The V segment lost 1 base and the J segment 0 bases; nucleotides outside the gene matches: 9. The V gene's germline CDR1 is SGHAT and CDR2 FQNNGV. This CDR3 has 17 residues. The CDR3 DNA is TGTGCCAGCAGCTTAGGAGCCACCGGGACAGCCTCCTACGAGCAGTACTTC. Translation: CASSLGATGTASYEQYF.

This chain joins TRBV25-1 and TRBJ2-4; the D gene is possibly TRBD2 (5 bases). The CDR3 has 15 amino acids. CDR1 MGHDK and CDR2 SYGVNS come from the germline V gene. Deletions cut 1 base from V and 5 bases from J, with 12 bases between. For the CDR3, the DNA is TGTGCCAGCAGTGAATTCGACGGGATTGAAAACATTCAGTACTTC. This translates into CASSEFDGIENIQYF.

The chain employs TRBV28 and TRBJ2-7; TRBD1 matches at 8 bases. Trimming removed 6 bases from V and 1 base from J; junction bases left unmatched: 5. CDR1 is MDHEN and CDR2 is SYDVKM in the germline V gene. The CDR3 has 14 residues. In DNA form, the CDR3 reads TGTGCCAGCAGGGAACAGGGGGAATCCTACGAGCAGTACTTC. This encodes CASREQGESYEQYF.

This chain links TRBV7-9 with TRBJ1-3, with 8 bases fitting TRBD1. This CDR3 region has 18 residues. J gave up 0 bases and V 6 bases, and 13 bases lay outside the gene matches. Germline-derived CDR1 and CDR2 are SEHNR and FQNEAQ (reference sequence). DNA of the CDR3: TGTGCCAGCAGTGGTCGGACAGGGCGCTTTTACTCTGGAAACACCATATATTTT. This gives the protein CASSGRTGRFYSGNTIYF.

CDR3 in DNA: TGTGCCAGCAGCTTTACCGGGGGTCACACTGAAGCTTTCTTT. It is translated as CASSFTGGHTEAFF. The chain couples TRBV7-9 to TRBJ1-1; D possibly corresponds to TRBD1 (5 bases). Germline loops: CDR1 SEHNR, CDR2 FQNEAQ (reference sequence). V lost 3 bases and J 3 bases, leaving 11 bases between the germline ends. The CDR3 extends over 14 amino acids.